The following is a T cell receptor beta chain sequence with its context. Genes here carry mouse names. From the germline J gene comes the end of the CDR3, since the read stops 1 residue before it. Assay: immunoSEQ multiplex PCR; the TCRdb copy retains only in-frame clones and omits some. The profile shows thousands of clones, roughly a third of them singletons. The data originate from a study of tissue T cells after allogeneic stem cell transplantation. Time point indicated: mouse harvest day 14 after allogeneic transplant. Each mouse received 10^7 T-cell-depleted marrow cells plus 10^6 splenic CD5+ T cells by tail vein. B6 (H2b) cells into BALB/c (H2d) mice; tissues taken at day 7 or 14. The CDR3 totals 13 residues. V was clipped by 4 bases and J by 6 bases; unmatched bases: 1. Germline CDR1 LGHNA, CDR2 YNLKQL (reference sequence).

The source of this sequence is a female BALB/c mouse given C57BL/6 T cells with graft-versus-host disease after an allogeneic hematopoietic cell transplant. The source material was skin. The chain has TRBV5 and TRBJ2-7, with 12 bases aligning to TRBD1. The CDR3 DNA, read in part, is TGTGCCAGCAGCCGGGACAGGGGGCGTGAACAGTAC. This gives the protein CASSRDRGREQY. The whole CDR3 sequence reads CASSRDRGREQYF.